Listed below are T cell receptor beta chains from one sample, sequenced in a study of blood T cell repertoires in COVID-19. The protocol was immunoSEQ multiplex PCR, while the TCRdb copy is restricted to in-frame clones and leaves out a portion. Of more than 200,000 clones detected, 88% appear once; the ten largest clones hold over 1.2%. Sequencing used peripheral blood. Receptor source: a man older than 75 with acute or convalescent COVID-19. The CDR3 runs from the conserved cysteine through the conserved F or W. The D gene is left open where the match is weak. Clone sizes are given selectively: once, few, many, or a class where the clone is expanded.

CDR3 protein,CDR3 DNA,J gene,V gene,clone size,D gene
CASSLVPGGAGYGYTF,TGTGCCAGCAGCTTAGTGCCAGGGGGCGCGGGCTATGGCTACACCTTC,TRBJ1-2,TRBV7-2,NA,TRBD1
CASSPRTTQSTNYGYTF,TGTGCCAGCAGCCCGCGGACAACTCAAAGCACTAACTATGGCTACACCTTC,TRBJ1-2,TRBV7-2,NA,NA
CASSIVDQETQYF,TGTGCCAGTAGTATCGTCGACCAAGAGACCCAGTACTTC,TRBJ2-5,TRBV19,NA,NA
CATSRGWGQMNTEAFF,TGTGCCACCAGCAGAGGATGGGGACAGATGAACACTGAAGCTTTCTTT,TRBJ1-1,TRBV15,NA,TRBD1
CASSPWTSGKDTQYF,TGTGCCAGCAGTCCGTGGACTAGCGGCAAAGATACGCAGTATTTT,TRBJ2-3,TRBV27,NA,TRBD2
CASSLGGRTGAWSNQPQHF,TGCGCCAGCAGCTTGGGAGGGCGGACAGGGGCTTGGAGCAATCAGCCCCAGCATTTT,TRBJ1-5,TRBV5-1,NA,TRBD1
CASSNRQNTEAFF,TGTGCCAGCAGTAACAGACAGAACACTGAAGCTTTCTTT,TRBJ1-1,TRBV6-4,NA,NA
CASTDRQGYGYTF,TGTGCCAGCACCGATCGTCAGGGTTATGGCTACACCTTC,TRBJ1-2,TRBV28,once,NA
CASSQLLAGNIQYF,TGTGCCAGCAGCCAACTTTTGGCGGGAAACATTCAGTACTTC,TRBJ2-4,TRBV4-2,NA,NA
CASSKDRGPTTEAFF,TGTGCCAGTAGTAAAGACAGGGGGCCGACAACTGAAGCTTTCTTT,TRBJ1-1,TRBV19,NA,TRBD1
CASSQGPGAFF,TGTGCCAGCAGCCAGGGCCCTGGAGCTTTCTTT,TRBJ1-1,TRBV14,few,NA